These 30 T cell receptor beta chains came from one sample sequenced in a study of blood T cells in healthy people across ages. The second PCR ran about 7 to 12 cycles with a sample-barcoded 5' primer and J-beta primers. MiXCR, run by TCRdb on the 5' RACE reads, gives a single entry per CDR3 protein. The sample carries about 970,000 distinct CDR3 sequences, 45% to 60% recorded once. The specimen was blood. The origin of the receptors is a woman aged 60-75 years in good health.

This clonotype appeared a single time. For the CDR3, the DNA is TGTGCCAGCAACACTAAGGGGTCGGACACTGAAGCTTTCTTT. Translating it yields CASNTKGSDTEAFF. The V call is TRBV7-9, the J call TRBJ1-1; tentative D call: TRBD1 (5 bases). V was pared by 7 bases and J by 3 bases, with 15 bases between. The CDR3 runs to 14 residues. CDR1 and CDR2 (germline): SEHNR, FQNEAQ (reference sequence).

This clonotype was seen more than once but under ten times. This rearrangement joins TRBV28 to TRBJ1-5; D gene unclear. V lost 8 bases and J 8 bases, leaving 13 bases between the germline ends. The length of the CDR3 is 12 residues. Germline CDR1 reads MDHEN; CDR2 reads SYDVKM. This CDR3 is CASVEGSKPQHF. The CDR3 DNA reads as TGTGCCAGCGTTGAGGGCAGTAAGCCCCAGCATTTT.

The chain couples TRBV24-1 to TRBJ2-7, with D unclear. CDR1 is KGHDR and CDR2 is SFDVKD in the germline V gene. The V gene lost 1 base and the J gene lost 5 bases, with 5 bases spanning the gap. The CDR3 runs to 12 residues. The CDR3 reads CATSDFKDEQYF. CDR3 DNA sequence: TGTGCCACCAGTGATTTTAAGGACGAGCAGTACTTC.

The rearrangement uses TRBV10-3 and TRBJ2-1, with TRBD2 matching 8 bases. The CDR3 is made up of 15 amino acids. CDR1 and CDR2 (germline): ENHRY, SYGVKD. V trimming: 6 bases; J trimming: 0 bases; junction bases outside the gene matches: 4. CDR3 DNA sequence: TGTGCCATCAGAGACAGCGGGAGCTCCTACAATGAGCAGTTCTTC. Protein: CAIRDSGSSYNEQFF.

This chain links TRBV20-1 with TRBJ2-4, with 8 positions matching TRBD2. The end of the DNA fits TRBJ2-7 better, so the J call may be wrong. This CDR3 spans 15 amino acids. Germline V lookup: CDR1 DFQATT, CDR2 SNEGSKA (reference sequence). CDR3 nucleotide sequence: TGCAGTGCTAGAGACCCGGTCGGGAGGGATTACGAGCAGTACTTC. This gives the protein CSARDPVGRDYEQYF.

The V call is TRBV28, the J call TRBJ1-5; D is unclear. CDR1 is MDHEN and CDR2 is SYDVKM in the germline V gene. The CDR3 totals 12 residues. Trimming pared 7 bases from V and 4 bases from J, leaving 8 bases between. The CDR3 DNA reads TGTGCCAGCACGGGCCCGAATCAGCCCCAGCATTTT. Amino acids: CASTGPNQPQHF.

The chain recombines TRBV12-3 or TRBV12-4 with TRBJ2-2, with TRBD2 identical over 8 bases. The CDR3 is 16 residues long. Trimming at V came to 3 bases and at J to 8 bases, leaving 11 bases not matched to a gene. The chain's CDR3 is CASSFPKSGSTGELFF. CDR3 coding DNA: TGTGCCAGCAGTTTCCCTAAAAGCGGGAGTACTGGGGAGCTGTTTTTT.

The chain employs TRBV3-1 and TRBJ1-2; D is uncertain. V lost 5 bases and J 3 bases, leaving 7 bases between the germline ends. The length of the CDR3 is 12 residues. Germline assignment: CDR1 LGHDT and CDR2 YNNKEL (reference sequence). The CDR3 DNA sequence: TGTGCCAGCAGCACAGCTTACTATGGCTACACCTTC. Amino acids: CASSTAYYGYTF. Full variable domain (rest looked up from reference TRBV3-1 and TRBJ1-2): DTAVSQTPKYLVTQMGNDKSIKCEQNLGHDTMYWYKQDSKKFLKIMFSYNNKELIINETVPNRFSPKSPDKAHLNLHINSLELGDSAVYFCASSTAYYGYTFGSGTRLTVV.

V and J are TRBV28 and TRBJ2-3; 7 positions match TRBD2. With 5 bases clipped from V and 1 base from J, the junction kept 9 bases outside the gene matches. This CDR3 comprises 16 residues. The germline V gene has CDR1 MDHEN and CDR2 SYDVKM. The CDR3 DNA reads TGTGCCAGCAGTCTCCTAAGCGGGAAGGGCACAGATACGCAGTATTTT. Amino acid sequence: CASSLLSGKGTDTQYF.

The rearrangement joins TRBV12-3 or TRBV12-4 to TRBJ1-1, with D possibly being TRBD1 (5 bases). The CDR3 covers 17 residues. Trimming left V 2 bases short and J 0 bases short, with 16 bases between. The chain's CDR3 is CASSLIGAPRLNTEAFF. The CDR3 coding sequence is TGTGCCAGCAGTTTAATTGGGGCGCCGAGGTTGAACACTGAAGCTTTCTTT.

This rearrangement joins TRBV27 to TRBJ2-1, with D possibly matching TRBD2 (5 bases). V lost 3 bases to trimming and J lost 10 bases, with 10 bases between them. The V gene's germline CDR1 is MNHEY and CDR2 SMNVEV (reference sequence). The CDR3 length is 12 residues. The CDR3 spells CASSFLGKEQFF. In DNA, the CDR3 is TGTGCCAGCAGTTTCCTCGGGAAGGAGCAGTTCTTC.

There are a few counts of this clonotype. The chain uses TRBV10-3 and TRBJ2-7; 10 nucleotides agree with TRBD2. With 4 bases clipped from V and 4 bases from J, the junction kept 4 bases outside the gene matches. Germline V gives CDR1 ENHRY, CDR2 SYGVKD. This CDR3 is built from 14 residues. CDR3 in DNA: TGTGCCATCAGTGTCAGTAGCGGGAGGTACGAGCAGTACTTC. Translating it yields CAISVSSGRYEQYF.

The CDR3 DNA reads as TGCAGCGTTGAAGAGGCTTTCTCTGGCTACACCTTC. Protein product: CSVEEAFSGYTF. The J gene is TRBJ1-2, the V gene TRBV29-1; D is unresolved. This CDR3 comprises 12 residues. Trimming removed 0 bases at V and 7 bases at J, with 9 bases between. Germline loops: CDR1 SQVTM, CDR2 ANQGSEA. The complete variable domain, with remaining parts taken from reference TRBV29-1 and TRBJ1-2, reads SAVISQKPSRDICQRGTSLTIQCQVDSQVTMMFWYRQQPGQSLTLIATANQGSEATYESGFVIDKFPISRPNLTFSTLTVSNMSPEDSSIYLCSVEEAFSGYTFGSGTRLTVV.

In this sample, this clonotype turned up a few times. The rearrangement uses TRBV4-1 and TRBJ2-1, with TRBD1 matching over 7 bases. The CDR3 length is 14 residues. Unmatched junction bases numbered 12, after V lost 1 base and J lost 15 bases. The germline CDR1 and CDR2 sequences are MGHRA and YSYEKL. CDR3 in amino acids: CASSQGSWTGRWFF. CDR3 sequence (DNA): TGCGCCAGCAGCCAAGGGAGTTGGACAGGTAGATGGTTCTTC.

The V and J genes are TRBV7-2 and TRBJ1-1, with D possibly matching TRBD1 (5 bases). CDR1 and CDR2 (germline): SGHTA, FQGNSA. The CDR3 consists of 14 residues. V shed 5 bases and J shed 4 bases, with 14 bases lying between them. The CDR3 loop reads CASSKGTRTTEAFF. Written as DNA, the CDR3 is TGTGCCAGCAGCAAAGGGACCCGGACCACTGAAGCTTTCTTT.

CDR3 nucleotide sequence: TGTGCCAGCTCGCCGGGACTAGCGGAGCCCAGCTCCTACAATGAGCAGTTCTTC. As protein: CASSPGLAEPSSYNEQFF. This chain uses TRBV18 with TRBJ2-1, with 11 bases that match TRBD2. Trimming cost V 6 bases and J 0 bases; bases outside gene matches: 10. The CDR3 is 18 residues long. In germline, CDR1 is KGHSH, CDR2 LQKENI.

This clonotype was picked up a small number of times. A read error may account for a junction end that differs from germline. This chain joins TRBV12-3 or TRBV12-4 and TRBJ2-1, with 9 bases aligning to TRBD1. This CDR3 has 17 amino acids. The CDR3 loop reads CASGFPPGQGSYNEQFF. CDR3 bases: TGTGCCAGCGGTTTCCCTCCGGGACAGGGATCCTACAATGAGCAGTTCTTC.

This clonotype was counted between two and nine times. The rearrangement links TRBV20-1 to TRBJ2-3, with 7 bases fitting TRBD2. In germline, CDR1 is DFQATT, CDR2 SNEGSKA (reference sequence). This CDR3 spans 15 amino acids. V dropped 0 bases and J dropped 5; count of bases not matched to a gene: 8. The CDR3 reads CSARDGTSVQDTQYF. The CDR3 DNA reads as TGCAGTGCTAGAGATGGAACTAGCGTCCAAGATACGCAGTATTTT.

This rearrangement joins TRBV6-1 to TRBJ1-2, with 10 bases that match TRBD1. The trim removed 6 bases at V and 6 bases at J, leaving 4 bases unmatched. The germline gives CDR1 MNHNS, CDR2 SASEGT. The CDR3 is 13 amino acids. CDR3 nucleotide sequence: TGTGCCAGCAGAGGGGACAGGGGACATGGCTACACCTTC. This gives the protein CASRGDRGHGYTF.

The chain couples TRBV7-9 to TRBJ2-1, with 8 bases lining up with TRBD2. The CDR3 has 14 residues. The junction had 3 bases not matched to a gene; V was cut back by 1 base and J by 7 bases. The V gene's germline CDR1 is SEHNR and CDR2 FQNEAQ (reference sequence). CDR3 DNA: TGTGCCAGCAGCTTAGATTCTAGCGGGAATGAGCAGTTCTTC. Its protein is CASSLDSSGNEQFF.

This clonotype was recorded a few times. The CDR3 is CASSKTLETQYF. CDR3 DNA: TGTGCCAGCAGCAAGACACTAGAGACCCAGTACTTC. The genes are TRBV7-6 and TRBJ2-5; unclear D gene. The V end lost 5 bases, the J end lost 4 bases, and 8 bases lay between the germline ends. This CDR3 has 12 amino acids. CDR1 and CDR2 (germline): SGHVS, FNYEAQ.

A remark on this clonotype: A much bigger clone sits one base away, suggesting this may be a read error. V usage is TRBV10-3 and J usage is TRBJ2-3; D is unresolved. The CDR3 consists of 15 residues. The ends were cut back, 4 bases at V and 1 base at J, with 12 bases in the middle. Per germline, CDR1 ENHRY and CDR2 SYGVKD. In nucleotides, the CDR3 is TGTGCCATCAGTGTGGCAGGTACCGGCACAGATACGCAGTATTTT. Its translation: CAISVAGTGTDTQYF.

This clonotype was observed a few times. The rearrangement links TRBV15 to TRBJ2-1; 11 bases fit TRBD2. The trim removed 1 base at V and 0 bases at J, leaving 5 bases unmatched. The length of the CDR3 is 18 residues. From germline, CDR1 is LNHNV and CDR2 YYDKDF (reference sequence). CDR3 coding DNA: TGTGCCACCAGCAGAGCACTAGCGGGAGCCATCTCCTACAATGAGCAGTTCTTC. Protein product: CATSRALAGAISYNEQFF.

V gene TRBV20-1 combines with J gene TRBJ2-1, with TRBD2 matching over 7 bases. The germline V gene has CDR1 DFQATT and CDR2 SNEGSKA (reference sequence). V shed 0 bases, J shed 4 bases, and the junction held 9 bases outside the gene matches. The CDR3 is 16 amino acids. The CDR3 sequence: CSARDGAGRGYNEQFF. The CDR3 region has the DNA TGCAGTGCTAGAGATGGGGCGGGGAGGGGATACAATGAGCAGTTCTTC.

This clonotype was observed a few times. The chain is built from TRBV5-1 and TRBJ2-1; D gene unclear. From germline, CDR1 is SGHRS and CDR2 YFSETQ. V lost 1 base and J 9 bases, leaving 5 bases between the germline ends. The CDR3 length is 11 residues. The chain's CDR3 is CASSLNGEQFF. The CDR3 nucleotides are TGCGCCAGCAGCTTGAACGGTGAGCAGTTCTTC.

J is TRBJ2-4 and V is TRBV7-2, with D unclear. Trimming stripped 9 bases from V and 8 bases from J, with 20 bases between. Germline loops: CDR1 SGHTA, CDR2 FQGNSA. The CDR3 runs to 14 residues. In DNA form, the CDR3 reads TGTGCCAGTAAGATTTCGACTCCTCAAGACATTCAGTACTTC. Amino acids: CASKISTPQDIQYF.

The rearrangement joins TRBV7-2 to TRBJ2-3; TRBD2 aligns across 12 bases. Germline V gene sequence: CDR1 SGHTA, CDR2 FQGNSA. The CDR3 has 16 residues. J was trimmed by 6 bases and V by 5 bases; bases with no gene match: 9. The CDR3 sequence: CASSTRLAGDSDTQYF. Written as DNA, the CDR3 is TGTGCCAGCAGCACCCGACTAGCGGGAGATTCGGATACGCAGTATTTT.

The chain couples TRBV20-1 to TRBJ2-7; D unclear. CDR1 and CDR2 (germline): DFQATT, SNEGSKA (reference sequence). V was trimmed by 8 bases and J by 4 bases, leaving 12 bases between them. The CDR3 covers 11 residues. The CDR3 is CSQQSAYEQYF. The CDR3 DNA follows: TGCAGTCAACAATCAGCTTACGAGCAGTACTTC.

V gene TRBV28 combines with J gene TRBJ2-5; 8 bases map to TRBD2. The CDR3 covers 15 residues. V gave up 6 bases and J gave up 1 base; unmatched junction bases: 7. From germline, CDR1 is MDHEN and CDR2 SYDVKM. The CDR3 nucleotides read TGTGCCAGCAGCCCCTTGACTAGCGCCCAAGAGACCCAGTACTTC. This sequence encodes CASSPLTSAQETQYF.

In its sample, this clonotype was seen a few times. The rearrangement links TRBV25-1 to TRBJ1-1; 7 bases are shared with TRBD1. J was trimmed by 6 bases and V by 3 bases; bases with no gene match: 7. The CDR3 totals 14 residues. Germline V lookup: CDR1 MGHDK, CDR2 SYGVNS. The CDR3 nucleotides are TGTGCCAGCAGTGATACAGGGGTAGAGGCTGAAGCTTTCTTT. This sequence encodes CASSDTGVEAEAFF.